The entry below gives a single TCR beta chain sequence along with its context. Its specificity is not known. The sample belongs to a study of graft-versus-host responses after intestinal transplantation. Overall study context: Isolated intestinal, liver-intestinal, or multivisceral transplants were what recipients had.

Per germline, CDR1 MNHNS and CDR2 SASEGT. The CDR3 spans 14 residues. Losses at the gene ends were 6 bases for V and 6 bases for J; bases not matched to a gene: 10. General observations from the study: The marrow of recipients harbored GvH clones, and ileum or blood showed some of them first. Among circulating GvH clones, peak levels were associated with early post-transplant declines in HvG clones. Some patients had graft-donor T cell macrochimerism. In their allografts, the ratios of graft-versus-host to host-versus-graft T cell clones were high.

Some clones are missing from TCRdb's copy, which holds only in-frame ones; the method was immunoSEQ multiplex PCR. Among 28,000 or so clones listed, about 80% were seen once. The chain recombines TRBV6-1 with TRBJ2-7; 8 positions agree with TRBD1. The sample here was unstimulated CD8+ T cells sorted from spleen or lymph node cells, taken before intestinal transplant. The clonotype comes from a human donor who received an intestinal transplant. The DNA of the CDR3 is TGTGCCAGCAGCCCCACCGGACAGGGTGGCGAGCAGTACTTC. Its translation: CASSPTGQGGEQYF.